The 24 T cell receptor beta chains in this list originate from one sample, sequenced in a study of control samples from healthy donors and cancer patients. The method was immunoSEQ multiplex PCR; TCRdb's version includes in-frame clones alone and lacks a portion of them. The sample comprises approximately 160,000 clones, 85% to 95% of which are singletons, and more than 1.1% rests with the top ten. The sample was blood. The origin of the receptors is a woman aged 18 to 35 in good health.

This chain uses TRBV6-2 or TRBV6-3 with TRBJ2-1, with 7 bases identical to TRBD2. The CDR3 covers 12 residues. Germline trimming cut 4 bases from V and 14 bases from J; bases unmatched to any gene: 8. Germline CDR1 is MNHEY and CDR2 is SVGEGT. CDR3 in DNA: TGTGCCAGCAGTTGGACGGGGGGTGTTAAGTTCTTC. Its protein product is CASSWTGGVKFF.

The chain links TRBV4-3 to TRBJ2-1; D unclear. Germline loops: CDR1 LGHNA, CDR2 YSLEER. The CDR3 contains 13 residues. V lost 3 bases to trimming and J lost 9 bases, with 12 bases between them. The CDR3 loop is CASSQARTVEQFF. CDR3 coding DNA: TGCGCCAGCAGCCAGGCTAGGACCGTTGAGCAGTTCTTC.

V usage is TRBV18 and J usage is TRBJ2-1; D may be TRBD1 (6 bases). Trimming stripped 3 bases from V and 4 bases from J, with 7 bases between. CDR1 and CDR2 from the germline V gene are KGHSH and LQKENI. The CDR3 has 13 amino acids. CDR3 nucleotide sequence: TGTGCCAGCTCACCGACAGGTTACAATGAGCAGTTCTTC. This codes for CASSPTGYNEQFF.

The chain joins TRBV7-2 to TRBJ1-6; no clear D gene. This CDR3 comprises 16 residues. V lost 5 bases, J lost 0 bases, and 11 bases lay in between. The V gene's germline CDR1 is SGHTA and CDR2 FQGNSA. Written as DNA, the CDR3 is TGTGCCAGCAGCCCGAGGACCAGCTCCTATAATTCACCCCTCCACTTT. As protein: CASSPRTSSYNSPLHF.

V is TRBV11-2 and J is TRBJ1-6; 8 bases are shared with TRBD1. Looked up from germline, CDR1 is SGHAT and CDR2 is FQNNGV. This CDR3 region has 14 residues. J gave up 13 bases and V 7 bases, and 12 bases lay outside the gene matches. The CDR3 sequence is CASTSGTGLHPLHF. The CDR3 DNA follows: TGTGCCAGCACCTCGGGGACAGGCCTTCATCCCCTCCACTTT.

This sequence joins TRBV28 and TRBJ2-3, with D hard to call. The CDR3 loop spans 11 amino acids. Per the germline V gene, CDR1 is MDHEN and CDR2 is SYDVKM. V dropped 2 bases and J dropped 7 bases, with 4 bases sitting between them. The CDR3 sequence is CASSLGNTQYF. In DNA, the CDR3 is TGTGCCAGCAGTTTAGGAAATACGCAGTATTTT.

This clone was observed a single time. The rearrangement links TRBV11-3 to TRBJ2-7; the match to TRBD1 covers 8 bases. Germline-derived CDR1 and CDR2 are SGHNT and YENEEA. The CDR3 is 14 amino acids. J was trimmed by 2 bases and V by 4 bases; bases with no gene match: 4. The CDR3 sequence: CASSSGTGPYEQYF. CDR3 bases: TGTGCCAGCAGCTCCGGGACAGGTCCCTACGAGCAGTACTTC.

This clone was seen just once. The rearrangement links TRBV4-2 to TRBJ2-5; tentatively, D is TRBD2 (6 bases). The germline V gene encodes CDR1 LGHNA and CDR2 YNFKEQ. Trimming shortened V by 1 base and J by 5 bases, and 14 bases separated the two germline ends. CDR3 size: 15 residues. The CDR3 is CASSQATRGWETQYF. The DNA of the CDR3 is TGTGCCAGCAGCCAAGCGACCCGGGGGTGGGAGACCCAGTACTTC.

V and J are TRBV11-2 and TRBJ1-5, with a tentative D call TRBD1 (6 bases). Germline values: CDR1 SGHAT, CDR2 FQNNGV. This CDR3 has 13 residues. V lost 3 bases, J lost 7 bases, and 10 bases lay in between. CDR3 nucleotide sequence: TGTGCCAGCAGCTTCTCCCAGGGGCAGCCCCAGCATTTT. Translated: CASSFSQGQPQHF.

The gene calls are TRBV7-2 and TRBJ2-3; 7 bases map to TRBD2. Looked up from germline, CDR1 is SGHTA and CDR2 is FQGNSA. The V segment lost 5 bases and the J segment 1 base; nucleotides outside the gene matches: 18. The CDR3 has 19 residues. The CDR3 DNA follows: TGTGCCAGCAGCATGAGGCCCCTCCCCGGGACTATGCGCACAGATACGCAGTATTTT. This sequence encodes CASSMRPLPGTMRTDTQYF.

V is TRBV10-2 and J is TRBJ1-1; possible D gene TRBD1, 6 bases. Trimming removed 9 bases from V and 1 base from J, with 12 bases in between. CDR3 length: 13 amino acids. Germline CDR1 is WSHSY and CDR2 is SAAADI. The chain's CDR3 is CASYRDTNTEAFF. In DNA, the CDR3 is TGCGCCAGTTACAGGGATACGAACACTGAAGCTTTCTTT.

This clone was detected only once. The gene calls are TRBV7-3 and TRBJ2-1; weak D call: TRBD1 (5 bases). The V gene's germline CDR1 is SGHTA and CDR2 FQGTGA. CDR3 length: 11 residues. V gave up 4 bases and J gave up 7 bases, with 5 bases separating them. CDR3 in DNA: TGTGCCAGCAGCTCAGGGAATGAGCAGTTCTTC. Amino acids: CASSSGNEQFF.

The chain has TRBV9 and TRBJ1-1; D is possibly TRBD1 (6 bases). V lost 3 bases to trimming and J lost 2 bases, with 14 bases between them. The CDR3 extends over 15 amino acids. CDR1 SGDLS and CDR2 YYNGEE come from the germline V gene. CDR3 amino acids: CASSAPQGINTEAFF. The CDR3 DNA reads TGTGCCAGCAGCGCCCCTCAGGGGATCAACACTGAAGCTTTCTTT.

The gene calls are TRBV11-2 and TRBJ2-5; 11 nucleotides align to TRBD2. The CDR3 runs to 16 residues. Germline CDR1 and CDR2: SGHAT and FQNNGV. The ends lost 3 bases at V and 5 bases at J; junction bases unmatched: 8. CDR3 in DNA: TGTGCCAGCAGCTTTACGGTAGCGGGAGGGGGGGAGACCCAGTACTTC. Translated, it gives CASSFTVAGGGETQYF.

The chain combines TRBV3-1 (or the pseudogene TRBV3-2) with TRBJ2-3; D not resolved. CDR1 LGHDT and CDR2 YNNKEL come from the germline V gene (reference sequence). This CDR3 has 11 amino acids. Trimming left V 1 base short and J 4 bases short, with 0 bases between. The CDR3 DNA follows: TGTGCCAGCAGCCAAGCAGATACGCAGTATTTT. This translates into CASSQADTQYF.

The V call is TRBV24-1, the J call TRBJ1-2; D is ambiguous. Germline V gene data show CDR1 as KGHDR and CDR2 as SFDVKD. CDR3 length: 13 residues. V was cut by 4 bases and J by 8 bases, with 13 bases left in between. The CDR3 region is CATSELTGRGYTF. The CDR3 DNA reads as TGTGCCACCAGTGAGCTGACCGGTCGCGGCTACACCTTC.

This chain joins TRBV11-2 and TRBJ1-2; 9 bases agree with TRBD1. J lost 8 bases, V lost 5 bases, and 6 bases had no gene match. The germline CDR1 and CDR2 sequences are SGHAT and FQNNGV. The CDR3 is 13 residues long. CDR3 sequence reads: CASSPTGGQGYTF. Here the CDR3 DNA reads TGTGCCAGCAGCCCGACAGGGGGGCAGGGCTACACCTTC.

This chain links TRBV7-2 with TRBJ2-5, with D hard to call. CDR1 is SGHTA, CDR2 FQGNSA, per germline. The CDR3 is made up of 13 amino acids. V lost 1 base and J 5 bases, leaving 8 bases between the germline ends. The CDR3 DNA sequence: TGTGCCAGCAGCTTAGGGGGTTGGGAGACCCAGTACTTC. It specifies CASSLGGWETQYF.

This chain links TRBV28 with TRBJ2-3; 11 bases map to TRBD1. The CDR3 covers 16 residues. CDR1 MDHEN and CDR2 SYDVKM come from the germline V gene. Unmatched junction bases numbered 10, after V lost 5 bases and J lost 6 bases. CDR3 sequence reads: CASSLPGTGGIDTQYF. For the CDR3, the DNA is TGTGCCAGCAGTCTTCCTGGGACAGGGGGGATCGATACGCAGTATTTT. Together with reference TRBV28 and TRBJ2-3, the CDR3 gives the full variable domain: DVKVTQSSRYLVKRTGEKVFLECVQDMDHENMFWYRQDPGLGLRLIYFSYDVKMKEKGDIPEGYSVSREKKERFSLILESASTNQTSMYLCASSLPGTGGIDTQYFGPGTRLTVL.

CDR3 sequence: CASSLGEYNEQFF. CDR3 nucleotide sequence: TGTGCCAGCAGTTTAGGGGAATACAATGAGCAGTTCTTC. The J gene is TRBJ2-1, the V gene TRBV12-3 or TRBV12-4; D gene ambiguous. V was pared by 1 base and J by 4 bases, with 5 bases between. The length of the CDR3 is 13 residues.

CDR3 protein: CASSPPGRNSFGGYTF. CDR3 sequence (DNA): TGTGCCAGCAGTCCTCCGGGACGGAATTCCTTCGGTGGCTACACCTTC. J is TRBJ1-2 and V is TRBV28, with TRBD1 as a possible D gene (5 bases). Trimming took 5 bases from V and 7 from J, leaving 23 bases between them. CDR1 is MDHEN, CDR2 SYDVKM, per germline. The CDR3 is made up of 16 amino acids.

The chain has TRBV5-8 and TRBJ2-6; tentatively, D is TRBD2 (5 bases). The CDR3 runs to 16 residues. The ends were cut back, 6 bases at V and 1 base at J, with 14 bases in the middle. The germline V gene encodes CDR1 SGHTS and CDR2 YDEGEE. The CDR3 is CASKVGILSGANVLTF. The CDR3 region has the DNA TGTGCCAGCAAAGTCGGGATCTTGTCTGGGGCCAACGTCCTGACTTTC.

The table lists this clone with a few counts. The rearrangement joins TRBV10-3 to TRBJ1-2; tentative D call: TRBD1 (5 bases). V gave up 6 bases and J gave up 3 bases, with 8 bases separating them. Per germline, CDR1 ENHRY and CDR2 SYGVKD. There are 12 residues in the CDR3. The CDR3 is CAIRGTDYGYTF. Written as DNA, the CDR3 is TGTGCCATCAGAGGGACGGACTATGGCTACACCTTC.

V usage is TRBV4-1 and J usage is TRBJ2-1, with 8 bases matching TRBD2. Germline CDR1 reads MGHRA; CDR2 reads YSYEKL. The CDR3 length is 18 residues. With V trimmed by 0 bases and J by 4 bases, 11 bases remained unmatched. CDR3 nucleotides: TGCGCCAGCAGCCAAGATGGGGCACTTGCGGGGGGTTACAATGAGCAGTTCTTC. Its protein is CASSQDGALAGGYNEQFF.